These 27 T cell receptor beta chains share one sample of origin, sequenced in a study of blood T cell repertoires in COVID-19. TCRdb keeps only in-frame clones here, not all; method: immunoSEQ multiplex PCR. The sample shows hundreds of thousands of clones, 85% to 90% of them seen only once. Source material: peripheral blood. The receptors stem from a man older than 75 with acute or convalescent COVID-19.

The rearrangement links TRBV7-9 to TRBJ2-2; the match to TRBD1 covers 7 bases. The V gene's germline CDR1 is SEHNR and CDR2 FQNEAQ (reference sequence). V trimming: 9 bases; J trimming: 2 bases; junction bases outside the gene matches: 9. CDR3 length: 15 amino acids. The CDR3 loop is CARTGIEANTGELFF. CDR3 bases: TGTGCCAGGACAGGGATTGAGGCTAACACCGGGGAGCTGTTTTTT.

The chain links TRBV7-3 to TRBJ2-5, with D tentatively TRBD1 (6 bases). Trimming stripped 4 bases from V and 5 bases from J, with 11 bases between. The CDR3 runs to 13 residues. Germline V lookup: CDR1 SGHTA, CDR2 FQGTGA. CDR3 sequence (DNA): TGTGCCAGCAGCTCACTTAGGGGGGAGACCCAGTACTTC. It codes for CASSSLRGETQYF. The full variable domain, with the rest looked up from reference TRBV7-3 and TRBJ2-5, is GAGVSQTPSNKVTEKGKYVELRCDPISGHTALYWYRQSLGQGPEFLIYFQGTGAADDSGLPNDRFFAVRPEGSVSTLKIQRTERGDSAVYLCASSSLRGETQYFGPGTRLLVL.

The gene calls are TRBV2 and TRBJ2-1; TRBD2 matches at 9 bases. Trimming at V came to 3 bases and at J to 8 bases, leaving 11 bases not matched to a gene. The CDR3 sequence is 16 residues long. Germline V gene lookup returns CDR1 SNHLY and CDR2 FYNNEI. As DNA, the CDR3 is TGTGCCAGCAGTGAGACGGCCAGCGGGAGGCGGGATGAGCAGTTCTTC. Its protein is CASSETASGRRDEQFF.

This sequence joins TRBV7-3 and TRBJ2-1; tentative D call: TRBD2 (5 bases). CDR1 is SGHTA and CDR2 is FQGTGA in the germline V gene. The germline V and J ends were trimmed by 5 bases and 4 bases, with 15 bases remaining between them. The CDR3 has 15 amino acids. The CDR3 DNA follows: TGTGCCAGCAGCCGAGAGGACTCCTTATACAATGAGCAGTTCTTC. Translating it yields CASSREDSLYNEQFF.

This clone turned up a few times. The genes are TRBV5-1 and TRBJ1-2, with D possibly being TRBD1 (6 bases). The CDR3 runs to 14 residues. V gave up 4 bases and J gave up 1 base, with 11 bases separating them. Germline loops: CDR1 SGHRS, CDR2 YFSETQ. DNA for the CDR3: TGCGCCAGCAGCCCGGACAGCTATAACTATGGCTACACCTTC. It encodes CASSPDSYNYGYTF.

The rearrangement uses TRBV5-3 and TRBJ1-5; 8 nucleotides agree with TRBD1. TRBV5-3 is an open reading frame, and its role is uncertain. CDR3 length equals 16 residues. V lost 4 bases, J lost 6 bases, and 12 bases stayed unmatched. The CDR3 reads CARSRAGQGKSQPQHF. The CDR3 coding sequence is TGTGCCAGAAGCCGGGCCGGACAGGGAAAAAGTCAGCCCCAGCATTTT.

This chain uses TRBV6-5 with TRBJ1-4; D is unclear. V lost 0 bases to trimming and J lost 5 bases, with 10 bases between them. This CDR3 region has 15 residues. Germline V lookup: CDR1 MNHEY, CDR2 SVGAGI. In DNA form, the CDR3 reads TGTGCCAGCAGTTACTCGAACAGCCGCAATGAAAAACTGTTTTTT. This gives the protein CASSYSNSRNEKLFF.

A remark on this clone: Sequence at one end of the junction differs from germline and may be a read error. This rearrangement joins TRBV11-3 to TRBJ1-6; D gene unclear. Germline V gives CDR1 SGHNT, CDR2 YENEEA. This CDR3 comprises 11 residues. The CDR3 nucleotides read TGTGCCAGCAGCTTAGGGCCCGAAGTCGCCTTT. Its translation is CASSLGPEVAF.

This sequence joins TRBV6-6 and TRBJ1-2; TRBD1 matches at 9 bases. This CDR3 contains 14 residues. V dropped 6 bases and J dropped 8; count of bases not matched to a gene: 10. Germline values: CDR1 MNHNY, CDR2 SVGAGI (reference sequence). CDR3: CASRAQGARGGYTF. The CDR3 DNA follows: TGTGCCAGCAGAGCACAGGGGGCGCGGGGCGGCTACACCTTC.

The chain recombines TRBV19 with TRBJ1-2; no firm D call. Germline values: CDR1 LNHDA, CDR2 SQIVND (reference sequence). V was clipped by 4 bases and J by 12 bases, with 15 bases between them. This CDR3 is built from 12 residues. CDR3 residues: CASSTPGGGDTF. The CDR3 nucleotides read TGTGCCAGTAGTACACCAGGAGGCGGCGACACCTTC.

The V call is TRBV30, the J call TRBJ2-2, with TRBD2 matching over 12 bases. Germline-derived CDR1 and CDR2 are GTSNPN and SVGIG (reference sequence). Germline trimming cut 4 bases from V and 7 bases from J; bases unmatched to any gene: 7. The CDR3 is 15 amino acids. The CDR3 coding sequence is TGTGCCTGGACAGGACTAGCGGGGTGGGGCGGGGAGCTGTTTTTT. Protein sequence: CAWTGLAGWGGELFF.

The chain joins TRBV6-1 to TRBJ2-3; TRBD2 matches 14 bases. The germline V gene encodes CDR1 MNHNS and CDR2 SASEGT. The CDR3 contains 17 residues. After removal of 4 bases from V and 3 bases from J, the junction contained 6 bases not matched to a gene. The CDR3 nucleotides are TGTGCCAGCAGTGCCGGGACTAGCGGGAGACGGACAGATACGCAGTATTTT. Translated, it gives CASSAGTSGRRTDTQYF.

The CDR3 loop reads CSAYRVNTEAFF. The DNA for the CDR3 is TGCAGCGCTTACAGGGTTAACACTGAAGCTTTCTTT. J is TRBJ1-1 and V is TRBV29-1, with a tentative D call TRBD1 (6 bases). CDR3 length: 12 residues. V lost 7 bases and J lost 2, with 11 bases in between. Germline CDR1 and CDR2: SQVTM and ANQGSEA.

CDR3 sequence: CASSLDGQRNTEAFF. In DNA form, the CDR3 reads TGTGCCAGCAGCTTAGACGGACAACGCAACACTGAAGCTTTCTTT. This chain joins TRBV7-3 and TRBJ1-1; TRBD1 is a possible D gene (5 bases). CDR3 length equals 15 residues. Germline V lookup: CDR1 SGHTA, CDR2 FQGTGA. V was shortened by 2 bases and J by 2 bases, with 12 bases between the two germline ends.

This CDR3 is CASSLPVSGGTDTQYF. As DNA, the CDR3 is TGTGCCAGCAGCTTACCCGTGTCAGGGGGCACAGATACGCAGTATTTT. This chain joins TRBV7-9 and TRBJ2-3; TRBD1 might be the D (6 bases). There are 16 residues in the CDR3. Germline loops: CDR1 SEHNR, CDR2 FQNEAQ (reference sequence). Between the trimmed V and J ends, which lost 2 bases and 1 base, there was a span of 13 bases. The variable domain in full, completed from reference TRBV7-9 and TRBJ2-3, reads DTGVSQNPRHKITKRGQNVTFRCDPISEHNRLYWYRQTLGQGPEFLTYFQNEAQLEKSRLLSDRFSAERPKGSFSTLEIQRTEQGDSAMYLCASSLPVSGGTDTQYFGPGTRLTVL.

The rearrangement links TRBV12-3 or TRBV12-4 to TRBJ1-1, with 11 nucleotides matching TRBD1. Losses at the gene ends were 3 bases for V and 14 bases for J; bases not matched to a gene: 8. This CDR3 region has 13 residues. CDR3 protein: CASSFRGQGVTFF. CDR3 DNA: TGTGCCAGCAGTTTTCGGGGACAGGGGGTTACATTCTTT.

The V gene is TRBV24-1, the J gene TRBJ2-1; 14 bases agree with TRBD2. CDR3 length equals 16 residues. Per the germline V gene, CDR1 is KGHDR and CDR2 is SFDVKD. Trimming removed 4 bases from V and 10 bases from J; junction bases left unmatched: 8. In DNA, the CDR3 is TGTGCCACCAGTGACCTGACTAGCGGGAGGGCCTGGGAGCAGTTCTTC. Amino acid sequence: CATSDLTSGRAWEQFF.

This clone is a singleton in its sample. The chain combines TRBV4-1 with TRBJ2-1; 12 bases line up with TRBD2. The junction had 4 bases not matched to a gene; V was cut back by 4 bases and J by 9 bases. CDR1 and CDR2 from the germline V gene are MGHRA and YSYEKL. The CDR3 runs 14 residues. CDR3 DNA: TGCGCCAGCAGCCGACTAGCGGGAGACGGTGAGCAGTTCTTC. Protein product: CASSRLAGDGEQFF.

CDR3 region: CASSSDSHTDTQYF. The CDR3 region has the DNA TGTGCCAGCAGTTCGGACTCCCACACAGATACGCAGTATTTT. The V call is TRBV6-2 or TRBV6-3, the J call TRBJ2-3; tentatively, D is TRBD2 (5 bases). Germline V CDR1 and CDR2: MNHEY, SVGEGT. V dropped 4 bases and J dropped 2 bases, with 10 bases sitting between them. The CDR3 loop spans 14 amino acids.

The chain couples TRBV5-8 to TRBJ2-3, with D hard to call. This CDR3 spans 15 amino acids. Trimming took off 0 bases at V and 0 bases at J, with 8 bases between the two ends. Germline V gene lookup returns CDR1 SGHTS and CDR2 YDEGEE. The CDR3 DNA reads as TGTGCCAGCAGCTTGGCGGGTTCCAGCACAGATACGCAGTATTTT. Amino acids: CASSLAGSSTDTQYF.

The chain carries TRBV18 and TRBJ2-3; 10 bases are shared with TRBD2. V lost 4 bases, J lost 3 bases, and 7 bases stayed unmatched. CDR1 KGHSH and CDR2 LQKENI come from the germline V gene. The CDR3 is 16 residues long. DNA of the CDR3: TGTGCCAGCTCACTAGGACTAGCGGAAGCTACAGATACGCAGTATTTT. Its protein product is CASSLGLAEATDTQYF.

This clone is a singleton in its sample. The genes are TRBV19 and TRBJ2-1; D possibly corresponds to TRBD1 (5 bases). Trimming took off 2 bases at V and 8 bases at J, with 16 bases between the two ends. Germline loops: CDR1 LNHDA, CDR2 SQIVND (reference sequence). The CDR3 extends over 15 amino acids. CDR3 bases: TGTGCCAGTAGTATAATAGACGGGCCCAGGGATGAGCAGTTCTTC. This sequence encodes CASSIIDGPRDEQFF.

J is TRBJ2-2 and V is TRBV9; no reliable D call. The CDR3 totals 13 residues. V lost 2 bases and J lost 2, with 4 bases in between. Germline V gives CDR1 SGDLS, CDR2 YYNGEE. The CDR3 bases are TGTGCCAGCAGCGTGCGAAACACCGGGGAGCTGTTTTTT. This gives the protein CASSVRNTGELFF.

The DNA for the CDR3 is TGTGCCAGCAGGGATACGGCAGGGGGTAAGACAGATACGCAGTATTTT. It is translated as CASRDTAGGKTDTQYF. The genes are TRBV6-6 and TRBJ2-3; 7 bases line up with TRBD1. The ends lost 6 bases at V and 3 bases at J; junction bases unmatched: 12. The CDR3 contains 16 residues. Per germline, CDR1 MNHNY and CDR2 SVGAGI (reference sequence).

This clone was picked up a small number of times. This chain uses TRBV6-2 or TRBV6-3 with TRBJ1-5; tentative D call: TRBD1 (6 bases). Germline lookup yields CDR1 MNHEY and CDR2 SVGEGT. This CDR3 is built from 15 residues. V shed 0 bases and J shed 3 bases, with 9 bases lying between them. As DNA, the CDR3 is TGTGCCAGCAGTTACTCACAGGGAAACAATCAGCCCCAGCATTTT. Translation: CASSYSQGNNQPQHF.

J is TRBJ2-1 and V is TRBV24-1, with 14 bases lining up with TRBD2. The CDR3 is 18 residues long. V was clipped by 1 base and J by 7 bases; unmatched bases: 8. Germline loops: CDR1 KGHDR, CDR2 SFDVKD. The chain's CDR3 is CATSDLGTSGGGWNEQFF. Here the CDR3 DNA reads TGTGCCACCAGTGATTTAGGGACTAGCGGGGGAGGGTGGAATGAGCAGTTCTTC.

The chain combines TRBV3-1 (or the pseudogene TRBV3-2) with TRBJ2-5; 9 bases are shared with TRBD2. Germline values: CDR1 LGHDT, CDR2 YNNKEL (reference sequence). The CDR3 has 12 amino acids. The J segment lost 12 bases and the V segment lost 4 bases, leaving 6 bases of the junction unmatched. This CDR3 is CASSRPAGGKYF. The CDR3 nucleotides read TGTGCCAGCAGCCGCCCTGCGGGGGGGAAGTACTTC.